What follows are 23 T cell receptor beta chains derived from one specimen sequenced in a study of blood T cell repertoires in COVID-19. The protocol was immunoSEQ multiplex PCR, while the TCRdb copy is restricted to in-frame clones and leaves out a portion. This table holds 300,000 to 400,000 clones, more than 85% found once. Sequencing used peripheral blood. These receptors all stem from a human donor in a cohort sampled during active COVID-19.

This clone was picked up one time. The rearrangement links TRBV11-2 to TRBJ2-4, with 7 bases lining up with TRBD1. The V gene's germline CDR1 is SGHAT and CDR2 FQNNGV. The CDR3 covers 19 residues. V shed 5 bases, J shed 0 bases, and the junction held 16 bases outside the gene matches. CDR3 sequence reads: CASSANRGSRNLAKNIQYF. DNA for the CDR3: TGTGCCAGCAGCGCTAACAGGGGCAGCCGCAATCTAGCCAAAAACATTCAGTACTTC.

This clone was observed a handful of times. V is TRBV4-1 and J is TRBJ1-1; tentatively, D is TRBD1 (5 bases). Trimming left V 3 bases short and J 0 bases short, with 11 bases between. The CDR3 length is 15 residues. CDR1 is MGHRA, CDR2 YSYEKL, per germline. CDR3 loop: CASSQTGTVNTEAFF. The CDR3, as DNA: TGCGCCAGCAGCCAGACCGGGACTGTGAACACTGAAGCTTTCTTT.

This clone is a singleton in its sample. The rearrangement joins TRBV6-5 to TRBJ1-5; 11 bases map to TRBD1. V shed 5 bases and J 12 bases; nucleotides not matched to a gene: 12. Germline CDR1 is MNHEY and CDR2 is SVGAGI. There are 15 residues in the CDR3. As DNA, the CDR3 is TGTGCCAGCAGTCCAAGGGACAGGGGGATAGGGCTCCAGCATTTT. Protein product: CASSPRDRGIGLQHF.

This chain uses TRBV27 with TRBJ2-1; D gene uncertain. Germline lookup yields CDR1 MNHEY and CDR2 SMNVEV (reference sequence). V gave up 3 bases and J gave up 2 bases, with 8 bases separating them. The CDR3 is 14 residues long. The CDR3 sequence is CASSFALAYNEQFF. The DNA for the CDR3 is TGTGCCAGCAGTTTTGCGCTAGCCTACAATGAGCAGTTCTTC.

In this sample, this clone turned up once. The V gene is TRBV10-3, the J gene TRBJ2-2; 7 bases line up with TRBD2. V shed 10 bases and J 0 bases; nucleotides not matched to a gene: 11. The CDR3 totals 16 residues. Germline loops: CDR1 ENHRY, CDR2 SYGVKD. DNA of the CDR3: TGTGCCACGCTAAAAAGGGCGGGGGCGAACACCGGGGAGCTGTTTTTT. Its translation: CATLKRAGANTGELFF.

This clone was observed a few times. The CDR3 reads CASLEGGYGYTF. CDR3 coding DNA: TGTGCCAGCCTCGAAGGCGGCTATGGCTACACCTTC. This sequence joins TRBV2 and TRBJ1-2; D ambiguous. This CDR3 is 12 amino acids long. Trimming removed 8 bases from V and 4 bases from J, with 11 bases in between. The germline CDR1 and CDR2 sequences are SNHLY and FYNNEI.

The chain carries TRBV6-2 or TRBV6-3 and TRBJ2-5; TRBD1 matches 7 bases. CDR3 length equals 16 residues. Germline CDR1 MNHEY, CDR2 SVGEGT. The junction had 11 bases not matched to a gene; V was cut back by 5 bases and J by 2 bases. The CDR3 DNA reads as TGTGCCAGCAGTAGCGGACAGGCAACCCAACAAGAGACCCAGTACTTC. This gives the protein CASSSGQATQQETQYF.

The V call is TRBV7-6, the J call TRBJ2-1; TRBD2 aligns across 8 bases. In germline, CDR1 is SGHVS, CDR2 FNYEAQ. The CDR3 is 16 residues long. The V and J ends lost 2 bases and 4 bases, in that order; junction bases with no gene match: 7. In DNA, the CDR3 is TGTGCCAGCAGCTTAAAGGCGGGAGGTGCGTACAATGAGCAGTTCTTC. It translates to CASSLKAGGAYNEQFF.

The rearrangement joins TRBV2 to TRBJ2-1; weak D call: TRBD1 (6 bases). This CDR3 has 14 residues. CDR1 is SNHLY and CDR2 is FYNNEI in the germline V gene. V was cut by 7 bases and J by 0 bases, with 10 bases left in between. CDR3 DNA: TGTGCCAGCACACAGGGAACCTCCTACAATGAGCAGTTCTTC. It yields the protein CASTQGTSYNEQFF.

The V and J genes are TRBV5-4 and TRBJ1-6, with 9 bases aligning to TRBD1. Unmatched junction bases numbered 4, after V lost 4 bases and J lost 5 bases. CDR1 is SGHNT and CDR2 is YYREEE in the germline V gene (reference sequence). This CDR3 has 15 amino acids. The CDR3 nucleotides read TGTGCCAGCAGCCAACGGACAGGGGATAATTCACCCCTCCACTTT. It specifies CASSQRTGDNSPLHF.

In the case of this clone: This CDR3 is also generated by other DNA sequences in the sample. J is TRBJ1-1 and V is TRBV18; D is possibly TRBD1 (6 bases). The germline gives CDR1 KGHSH, CDR2 LQKENI. The ends were cut back, 6 bases at V and 0 bases at J, with 14 bases in the middle. The CDR3 spans 15 residues. The CDR3 protein is CASSPLQGVNTEAFF. In nucleotides, the CDR3 is TGTGCCAGCTCCCCTTTACAGGGTGTGAACACTGAAGCTTTCTTT.

The rearrangement links TRBV15 to TRBJ2-7, with D perhaps matching TRBD1 (6 bases). The CDR3 is 15 amino acids. V was cut by 3 bases and J by 0 bases, with 12 bases left in between. Germline values: CDR1 LNHNV, CDR2 YYDKDF (reference sequence). The CDR3, as DNA: TGTGCCACCAGCAGGGACACAGGGAGCTCCTACGAGCAGTACTTC. Translating gives CATSRDTGSSYEQYF.

Here the CDR3 DNA reads TGTGCCAGCAGCGTAGGGGGAGGGGTGGGCTATGGCTACACCTTC. It codes for CASSVGGGVGYGYTF. The chain is built from TRBV9 and TRBJ1-2; tentative D call: TRBD1 (5 bases). The germline V gene encodes CDR1 SGDLS and CDR2 YYNGEE. Trimming removed 0 bases at V and 4 bases at J, with 13 bases between. The CDR3 is 15 amino acids.

The rearrangement links TRBV19 to TRBJ1-1, with 8 bases fitting TRBD1. Germline CDR1 is LNHDA and CDR2 is SQIVND (reference sequence). V lost 5 bases, J lost 6 bases, and 5 bases stayed unmatched. The CDR3 sequence is 13 residues long. CDR3 region: CASSPDRGPEAFF. In nucleotides, the CDR3 is TGTGCCAGTAGTCCTGACAGGGGTCCTGAAGCTTTCTTT.

The chain uses TRBV2 and TRBJ1-5; D not certain. This CDR3 region has 13 residues. V lost 6 bases, J lost 4 bases, and 10 bases lay in between. Per the germline V gene, CDR1 is SNHLY and CDR2 is FYNNEI. This CDR3 is CASSPSINQPQHF. Here the CDR3 DNA reads TGTGCCAGCAGCCCCAGTATTAATCAGCCCCAGCATTTT.

This clone was counted once. The chain has TRBV30 and TRBJ2-2; TRBD2 matches 9 bases. The ends lost 2 bases at V and 3 bases at J; junction bases unmatched: 4. Germline CDR1 GTSNPN, CDR2 SVGIG (reference sequence). The CDR3 has 15 amino acids. CDR3 DNA: TGTGCCTGGAGTACGGGACTAGCTGACACCGGGGAGCTGTTTTTT. The encoded protein is CAWSTGLADTGELFF.

This chain connects TRBV6-5 to TRBJ1-2; 8 bases fit TRBD1. This CDR3 spans 14 amino acids. Germline V lookup: CDR1 MNHEY, CDR2 SVGAGI. V was pared by 5 bases and J by 7 bases, with 9 bases of the junction left unmatched. DNA for the CDR3: TGTGCCAGCAGTCCCCTGGACAGGGATTTTGGCTACACCTTC. Residues: CASSPLDRDFGYTF.

This clone was seen only a few times. This chain joins TRBV7-9 and TRBJ1-1; D unclear. V lost 3 bases to trimming and J lost 5 bases, with 10 bases between them. This CDR3 is built from 13 residues. The germline CDR1 and CDR2 sequences are SEHNR and FQNEAQ (reference sequence). The DNA for the CDR3 is TGTGCCAGCAGCTTTAGCTTCGGGACTGAAGCTTTCTTT. It specifies CASSFSFGTEAFF.

V and J are TRBV7-2 and TRBJ1-1; perhaps TRBD1 as D (6 bases). V was cut by 1 base and J by 5 bases, with 14 bases left in between. Germline V gene data show CDR1 as SGHTA and CDR2 as FQGNSA. This CDR3 has 15 amino acids. The CDR3 coding sequence is TGTGCCAGCAGCTTAGTCATCAGGGGACGGACTGAAGCTTTCTTT. Residues: CASSLVIRGRTEAFF. Supplemented by reference TRBV7-2 and TRBJ1-1, the full variable domain reads GAGVSQSPSNKVTEKGKDVELRCDPISGHTALYWYRQSLGQGLEFLIYFQGNSAPDKSGLPSDRFSAERTGGSVSTLTIQRTQQEDSAVYLCASSLVIRGRTEAFFGQGTRLTVV.

CDR3 protein: CASSLAFFSGGPGDTQYF. CDR3 bases: TGTGCCAGCAGCTTAGCGTTCTTCAGCGGGGGCCCCGGGGATACGCAGTATTTT. The chain carries TRBV7-8 and TRBJ2-3; the match to TRBD2 covers 8 bases. Germline V gene data show CDR1 as SGHVS and CDR2 as FQNEAQ. The CDR3 covers 18 residues. V lost 0 bases, J lost 6 bases, and 14 bases stayed unmatched.

This clone was found a few times. The V gene is TRBV19, the J gene TRBJ2-2, with TRBD1 matching over 7 bases. Germline lookup yields CDR1 LNHDA and CDR2 SQIVND (reference sequence). This CDR3 contains 14 residues. The V gene end was trimmed by 4 bases and the J gene end by 6 bases; junction bases not matched to a gene: 5. This chain's CDR3 is CASSTTGLAGELFF. The CDR3 coding sequence is TGTGCCAGTAGTACGACAGGGCTCGCCGGGGAGCTGTTTTTT.

The chain combines TRBV11-2 with TRBJ2-1; TRBD1 matches 10 bases. There are 16 residues in the CDR3. Trimming took 5 bases from V and 6 from J; bases not matched to a gene: 10. In germline, CDR1 is SGHAT, CDR2 FQNNGV. CDR3 loop: CASSKSRDRGRNEQFF. In DNA, the CDR3 is TGTGCCAGCAGCAAGAGCCGGGACAGGGGACGCAATGAGCAGTTCTTC.

CDR3 sequence: CASSRSDRGFNSPLHF. DNA of the CDR3: TGTGCCAGCAGCCGTTCGGACAGGGGGTTTAATTCACCCCTCCACTTT. The chain is built from TRBV7-9 and TRBJ1-6; 10 bases align to TRBD1. The V gene's germline CDR1 is SEHNR and CDR2 FQNEAQ (reference sequence). This CDR3 has 16 amino acids. J gave up 6 bases and V 5 bases, and 7 bases lay outside the gene matches.